The 21 T cell receptor beta chains reported below all come from one sample, sequenced in a study of OX40 agonist ivuxolimab in advanced cancers. Produced via immunoSEQ multiplex PCR; TCRdb's table is partial and in-frame only. This sample yields 55,000 to 60,000 clones, of which around 90% are seen a single time; over 3% belongs to the top ten. Sequences were derived from CD4+ or CD8+ T cells sorted from blood, sampled in a trial of the OX40 agonist ivuxolimab. These receptors originate from an adult with an advanced solid tumor such as melanoma, head and neck, liver or kidney cancer.

The chain joins TRBV6-1 to TRBJ1-2, with unresolved D. V lost 7 bases, J lost 7 bases, and 19 bases lay in between. Germline V gene data show CDR1 as MNHNS and CDR2 as SASEGT. The CDR3 contains 14 residues. CDR3 coding DNA: TGTGCCAGCAACCAATTCTCCCGGACTGGTGGCTACACCTTC. Translation gives CASNQFSRTGGYTF.

The chain employs TRBV14 and TRBJ1-4; 7 positions match TRBD1. This CDR3 has 15 amino acids. Looked up from germline, CDR1 is SGHDN and CDR2 is FVKESK. Germline trimming cut 4 bases from V and 4 bases from J; bases unmatched to any gene: 6. This CDR3 reads CASSPTRQGNEKLFF. The CDR3 DNA reads as TGTGCCAGCAGCCCGACGCGACAGGGTAATGAAAAACTGTTTTTT.

This rearrangement joins TRBV5-4 to TRBJ1-6, with D unclear. Germline V gene data show CDR1 as SGHNT and CDR2 as YYREEE (reference sequence). The CDR3 runs 15 residues. V was clipped by 0 bases and J by 7 bases, with 11 bases between them. The CDR3 DNA is TGTGCCAGCAGCTTGGCACCCCAACAAAATTCACCCCTCCACTTT. It codes for CASSLAPQQNSPLHF.

The J gene is TRBJ2-2, the V gene TRBV5-1, with 8 positions matching TRBD1. This CDR3 contains 16 residues. J gave up 1 base and V 6 bases, and 8 bases lay outside the gene matches. The germline V gene encodes CDR1 SGHRS and CDR2 YFSETQ. The CDR3 DNA reads as TGCGCCAGCACATCAACCGGGACAGGGAACACCGGGGAGCTGTTTTTT. As protein: CASTSTGTGNTGELFF. Looking up the rest from reference TRBV5-1 and TRBJ2-2 gives the full variable domain: KAGVTQTPRYLIKTRGQQVTLSCSPISGHRSVSWYQQTPGQGLQFLFEYFSETQRNKGNFPGRFSGRQFSNSRSEMNVSTLELGDSALYLCASTSTGTGNTGELFFGEGSRLTVL.

The chain recombines TRBV4-1 with TRBJ2-5; 10 bases map to TRBD2. CDR1 and CDR2 (germline): MGHRA, YSYEKL. Trimming took 1 base from V and 2 from J; bases not matched to a gene: 10. The CDR3 has 18 amino acids. This CDR3 reads CASSQASSGGEGQETQYF. The CDR3 DNA reads as TGCGCCAGCAGCCAAGCGTCTAGCGGGGGTGAGGGGCAAGAGACCCAGTACTTC.

The chain couples TRBV5-6 to TRBJ2-7; perhaps TRBD2 as D (5 bases). The CDR3 runs 14 residues. The V gene's germline CDR1 is SGHDT and CDR2 YYEEEE. The germline V and J ends were trimmed by 2 bases and 8 bases, with 17 bases remaining between them. CDR3: CASSFRGSLRKQYF. CDR3 bases: TGTGCCAGCAGCTTTCGAGGGAGCCTACGGAAGCAGTACTTC.

This rearrangement joins TRBV15 to TRBJ2-5; possibly TRBD2 for D (6 bases). V was shortened by 0 bases and J by 4 bases, with 12 bases between the two germline ends. Germline loops: CDR1 LNHNV, CDR2 YYDKDF (reference sequence). This CDR3 has 15 residues. For the CDR3, the DNA is TGTGCCACCAGCAGAGAAACGGGAGTCTTAGAGACCCAGTACTTC. Translated: CATSRETGVLETQYF.

The chain uses TRBV19 and TRBJ2-3, with a possible D match to TRBD2 (6 bases). The germline gives CDR1 LNHDA, CDR2 SQIVND (reference sequence). The V gene lost 0 bases and the J gene lost 1 base, with 11 bases spanning the gap. The CDR3 has 16 residues. CDR3 in DNA: TGTGCCAGTAGTATAGACGGGGGTATTCGCACAGATACGCAGTATTTT. It codes for CASSIDGGIRTDTQYF.

The chain carries TRBV27 and TRBJ1-1; unclear D gene. This CDR3 region has 13 residues. In germline, CDR1 is MNHEY, CDR2 SMNVEV (reference sequence). V shed 5 bases and J shed 0 bases, with 7 bases lying between them. CDR3 loop: CASSLVVNTEAFF. The CDR3 nucleotides are TGTGCCAGCAGTCTTGTGGTGAACACTGAAGCTTTCTTT.

The chain carries TRBV5-1 and TRBJ1-1; 7 bases are a match to TRBD1. The CDR3 totals 15 residues. V was clipped by 4 bases and J by 0 bases; unmatched bases: 6. Germline V lookup: CDR1 SGHRS, CDR2 YFSETQ. CDR3 nucleotides: TGCGCCAGCAGCGAACCCGGGACAGTGAACACTGAAGCTTTCTTT. It translates to CASSEPGTVNTEAFF.

V usage is TRBV11-2 and J usage is TRBJ2-1; 8 bases line up with TRBD2. The V gene end was trimmed by 3 bases and the J gene end by 2 bases; junction bases not matched to a gene: 0. The CDR3 consists of 14 residues. The germline gives CDR1 SGHAT, CDR2 FQNNGV. The CDR3 reads CASSFSGAYNEQFF. CDR3 sequence (DNA): TGTGCCAGCAGCTTTAGCGGGGCCTACAATGAGCAGTTCTTC.

The genes are TRBV7-9 and TRBJ2-5; D uncertain. The V gene's germline CDR1 is SEHNR and CDR2 FQNEAQ (reference sequence). The length of the CDR3 is 13 residues. The V end was cut by 5 bases, the J end by 5 bases, with 12 bases between. CDR3 DNA sequence: TGTGCCAGCAGCCGCCTGAGTGGGGAGACCCAGTACTTC. Protein: CASSRLSGETQYF.

V gene TRBV7-8 combines with J gene TRBJ2-5, with 12 bases that match TRBD1. CDR1 is SGHVS and CDR2 is FQNEAQ in the germline V gene. V was pared by 1 base and J by 3 bases, with 6 bases of the junction left unmatched. CDR3 length: 17 residues. CDR3 bases: TGTGCCAGCAGCTTAGTACCGGGACAGGGGGCAAAAGAGACCCAGTACTTC. This sequence encodes CASSLVPGQGAKETQYF.

The chain uses TRBV15 and TRBJ2-1, with TRBD2 matching 11 bases. This CDR3 contains 17 residues. Germline V gene lookup returns CDR1 LNHNV and CDR2 YYDKDF (reference sequence). The trim removed 1 base at V and 4 bases at J, leaving 6 bases unmatched. CDR3 DNA: TGTGCCACCAGCAGAGGAAAAGGGACTAGCGGTTACAATGAGCAGTTCTTC. Protein: CATSRGKGTSGYNEQFF.

The chain couples TRBV29-1 to TRBJ2-2; D is uncertain. Trimming removed 2 bases at V and 2 bases at J, with 15 bases between. Germline V gene sequence: CDR1 SQVTM, CDR2 ANQGSEA. This CDR3 has 16 residues. CDR3 in amino acids: CSVEPAVGRNTGELFF. CDR3 DNA: TGCAGCGTTGAACCGGCAGTTGGCCGAAACACCGGGGAGCTGTTTTTT.

The chain has TRBV5-1 and TRBJ1-1; D is ambiguous. This CDR3 is built from 14 residues. CDR1 and CDR2 from the germline V gene are SGHRS and YFSETQ. Trimming took 0 bases from V and 2 from J, leaving 8 bases between them. The CDR3 region is CASSLASRNTEAFF. In DNA, the CDR3 is TGCGCCAGCAGCTTGGCCTCGAGAAACACTGAAGCTTTCTTT.

This chain connects TRBV2 to TRBJ1-1, with no clear D. Germline V gene sequence: CDR1 SNHLY, CDR2 FYNNEI. V was trimmed by 7 bases and J by 0 bases, leaving 12 bases between them. This CDR3 has 14 residues. The CDR3 DNA sequence: TGTGCCAGCACCATGGGTCTCCTGAACACTGAAGCTTTCTTT. Translating it yields CASTMGLLNTEAFF.

CDR3 bases: TGTGCCAGCAACCATCTAGGGGGGACAGATACGCAGTATTTT. It encodes CASNHLGGTDTQYF. The rearrangement uses TRBV7-9 and TRBJ2-3; D possibly matches TRBD1 or TRBD2 (6 bases each). Germline V gene sequence: CDR1 SEHNR, CDR2 FQNEAQ (reference sequence). This CDR3 is 14 amino acids long. Trimming cost V 7 bases and J 3 bases, with 14 bases left between them. The variable domain in full, with the rest retrieved from reference TRBV7-9 and TRBJ2-3, is DTGVSQNPRHKITKRGQNVTFRCDPISEHNRLYWYRQTLGQGPEFLTYFQNEAQLEKSRLLSDRFSAERPKGSFSTLEIQRTEQGDSAMYLCASNHLGGTDTQYFGPGTRLTVL.

Only one count was recorded for this clone. V and J are TRBV6-6 and TRBJ2-7, with D possibly being TRBD2 (6 bases). Germline V gene lookup returns CDR1 MNHNY and CDR2 SVGAGI (reference sequence). The CDR3 totals 15 residues. Trimming stripped 0 bases from V and 0 bases from J, with 9 bases between. CDR3 region: CASSYSRDPSYEQYF. For the CDR3, the DNA is TGTGCCAGCAGTTACTCGCGGGACCCCTCCTACGAGCAGTACTTC.

The chain carries TRBV27 and TRBJ1-4; D remains unclear. This CDR3 is 11 amino acids long. V lost 6 bases, J lost 4 bases, and 3 bases lay in between. From germline, CDR1 is MNHEY and CDR2 SMNVEV (reference sequence). DNA for the CDR3: TGTGCCAGCAGAATTAATGAAAAACTGTTTTTT. Protein product: CASRINEKLFF.

This clone was seen a few times. The chain carries TRBV7-8 and TRBJ1-2; no firm D call. Per germline, CDR1 SGHVS and CDR2 FQNEAQ. The V end was cut by 5 bases, the J end by 8 bases, with 18 bases between. This CDR3 is built from 14 residues. The CDR3 here is CASSHDAAPNGYTF. DNA of the CDR3: TGTGCCAGCAGCCATGATGCGGCCCCTAACGGCTACACCTTC.